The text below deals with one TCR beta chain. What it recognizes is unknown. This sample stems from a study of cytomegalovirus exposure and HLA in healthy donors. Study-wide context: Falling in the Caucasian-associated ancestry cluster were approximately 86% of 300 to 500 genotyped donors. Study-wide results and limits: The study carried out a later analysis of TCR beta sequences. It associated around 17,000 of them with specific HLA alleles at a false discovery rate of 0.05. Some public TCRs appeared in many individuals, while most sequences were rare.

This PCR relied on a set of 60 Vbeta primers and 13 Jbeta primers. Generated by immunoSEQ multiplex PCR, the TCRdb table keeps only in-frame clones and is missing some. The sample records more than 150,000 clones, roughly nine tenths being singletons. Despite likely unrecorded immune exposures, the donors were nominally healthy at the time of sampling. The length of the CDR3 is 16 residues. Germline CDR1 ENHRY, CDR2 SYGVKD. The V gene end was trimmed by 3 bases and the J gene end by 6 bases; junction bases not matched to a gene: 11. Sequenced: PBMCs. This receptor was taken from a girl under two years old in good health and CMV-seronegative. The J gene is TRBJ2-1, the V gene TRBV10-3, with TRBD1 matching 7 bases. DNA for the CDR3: TGTGCCATCAGTGACGGAGTTAACAGGGGTTTCAATGAGCAGTTCTTC. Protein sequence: CAISDGVNRGFNEQFF.